This TCR beta chain stems from a study of T cells in Graves' hyperthyroidism and ophthalmopathy (dated by TCRdb to 2018 to 2020). For the study in its entirety: Peripheral blood was collected at initial diagnosis, before any treatment. Following sampling, methimazole starting at 30 mg daily was given to hyperthyroidism patients, and high-dose intravenous methylprednisolone was given to ophthalmopathy patients. Prospective prediction of ophthalmopathy was tested in an independent validation cohort of 18 to 20 hyperthyroidism patients and 15 to 17 patients who later progressed to ophthalmopathy. The paper describes TCR Vbeta CDR3 sequencing of about 140 peripheral blood samples, made up of 43 ophthalmopathy patients, some 80 hyperthyroidism patients and 17 progressor patients. In about 6 Graves' hyperthyroidism patients, the study also compared T-cell repertoires from thyroid tissue with T-cell repertoires from blood. A discovery cohort of roughly 100 patients, roughly 45 with Graves' ophthalmopathy and about 60 with stable Graves' hyperthyroidism, was used to find distinguishing TCR V-J signatures. The 90 to 100 discovery patients were randomly split 7:3 into training and test sets. Results and caveats for the whole study, not just this receptor: Ophthalmopathy was separated from stable hyperthyroidism by a 13 V-J signature model, with approximately 86% sensitivity and approximately 81% specificity obtained in cross-validation and 80%/75% obtained in testing. No statistical method was used to fix the sample size in advance, and group allocation was not hidden from the investigators. Most expanded thyroid clonotypes (frequency above 0.001) were also detected in blood, suggesting blood repertoires may reflect thyroid immune responses. In validation, progression to ophthalmopathy was predicted by the model with roughly 69% sensitivity and approximately 78% specificity, a median of roughly 6 months before onset.

The trim is 7 bases for V and 5 bases for J, with a gap of 20 bases between the germline ends. The germline V gene sets CDR1 to MRHNA and CDR2 to SNTAGT. The CDR3 measures 15 amino acids from cysteine to phenylalanine. This entry keeps only the CDR3 DNA: 45 bases, framed from base 1. The sample holds a few counts of this clonotype. The clone's antigen remains unknown. No base qualities exist here, and no much larger clone lies one base off it. Stable Graves' hyperthyroidism was defined as no progression to ophthalmopathy during 18 months of follow-up. The hyperthyroidism patients were between 18 and 65 years old and newly diagnosed, with a disease duration of less than 2 months. The study excluded patients with uncontrolled infections, other autoimmune diseases, pregnancy or lactation. Diagnoses relied on clinical symptoms, serum thyroxine and TRAb, thyroid ultrasound and orbital computed tomography. Ficoll-Paque density gradient centrifugation was used to isolate PBMCs from 8.5 to 10 ml of fresh peripheral blood. Total RNA was extracted with Trizol reagent, and quality was checked on an Agilent 2100 Bioanalyzer.

Amplification of TCR beta CDR3 regions was carried out from RNA transcripts. A first-round RT-PCR of the TCR CDR3 used the HTBI primer set with the Qiagen OneStep RT-PCR kit. Libraries were constructed in a second round of multiplex PCR, after which size selection and purification were carried out. The libraries were sequenced on an Illumina HiSeq2000 using paired-end 100 bp reads. From the authors' description of their analysis: SOAPnuke was used to process the raw data, throwing out any read that contained adapters or uncalled bases, had a mean Phred below 15, or lacked an exact constant-primer or identifier match. COPE v1.2.5 was used to merge high-quality paired reads, and clonotypes were defined as unique nucleotide sequences. Clonotypes were aligned to IMGT TRBV, TRBD and TRBJ reference segments using MiTCR v1.1. The analysis was restricted to V-J combinations with a frequency above 0.0001, which together covered 99.2% of the repertoires. A TCS score was defined as the ratio between F50 (clonal expansion) and ExV (chaos), using BLOSUM62-based TCRdist between CDR3 peptides within each V-J. Welch's t-statistics and random forest reduced some 510 V-J features to about 13, which were used in a naive Bayes classifier (R e1071). TCRdb ran its own pipeline on the public reads, namely fastp trimming at Q25 and MiXCR clone calling, and kept in-frame beta chains. CDR3 protein duplicates are merged, each entry listing the most common genes and DNA. TCRdb's processing, not the authors' own work, is the source of the V and J calls. The table for this sample lists under 700,000 distinct CDR3 sequences; over 15% of them were counted only once. The biggest ten clones account for about 20% of the sample.

The rearrangement combines TRBV6-4 with TRBJ2-5; no D gene call is confident. The TCR comes from a woman aged 18 to 35 with Graves' hyperthyroidism. Sequencing used blood. The CDR3 protein sequence reads: CASKLSATPEETQYF. The DNA is as follows: TGTGCCAGCAAACTCAGCGCAACCCCGGAGGAGACCCAGTACTTC.